The present T cell receptor (beta chain) was sequenced within a study of response to subunit inactivated influenza vaccine. In TCRdb, the RT-PCR reads were re-called with MiXCR into one record per CDR3 protein. The table lists more than 700,000 distinct CDR3 sequences, 21% of them singletons. A note on this clonotype: No antigen is known for it.

The CDR3 runs to 15 residues. Trimming took 4 bases from V and 3 from J, leaving 14 bases between them. Germline CDR1 and CDR2: SGHKS and YYEKEE (reference sequence). Notes on the study in general: Few new T cells, the authors suggested, are recruited by each seasonal influenza vaccination.

The chain has TRBV5-5 and TRBJ1-3; unclear D gene. The clonotype comes from a man aged 45-65 years who received an inactivated influenza vaccine. The sample in question was PBMCs from blood, obtained 5 to 6 days after vaccination. DNA of the CDR3: TGTGCCAGCAGCGATCAAACCCGGATTGGAAACACCATATATTTT. Its protein product is CASSDQTRIGNTIYF.